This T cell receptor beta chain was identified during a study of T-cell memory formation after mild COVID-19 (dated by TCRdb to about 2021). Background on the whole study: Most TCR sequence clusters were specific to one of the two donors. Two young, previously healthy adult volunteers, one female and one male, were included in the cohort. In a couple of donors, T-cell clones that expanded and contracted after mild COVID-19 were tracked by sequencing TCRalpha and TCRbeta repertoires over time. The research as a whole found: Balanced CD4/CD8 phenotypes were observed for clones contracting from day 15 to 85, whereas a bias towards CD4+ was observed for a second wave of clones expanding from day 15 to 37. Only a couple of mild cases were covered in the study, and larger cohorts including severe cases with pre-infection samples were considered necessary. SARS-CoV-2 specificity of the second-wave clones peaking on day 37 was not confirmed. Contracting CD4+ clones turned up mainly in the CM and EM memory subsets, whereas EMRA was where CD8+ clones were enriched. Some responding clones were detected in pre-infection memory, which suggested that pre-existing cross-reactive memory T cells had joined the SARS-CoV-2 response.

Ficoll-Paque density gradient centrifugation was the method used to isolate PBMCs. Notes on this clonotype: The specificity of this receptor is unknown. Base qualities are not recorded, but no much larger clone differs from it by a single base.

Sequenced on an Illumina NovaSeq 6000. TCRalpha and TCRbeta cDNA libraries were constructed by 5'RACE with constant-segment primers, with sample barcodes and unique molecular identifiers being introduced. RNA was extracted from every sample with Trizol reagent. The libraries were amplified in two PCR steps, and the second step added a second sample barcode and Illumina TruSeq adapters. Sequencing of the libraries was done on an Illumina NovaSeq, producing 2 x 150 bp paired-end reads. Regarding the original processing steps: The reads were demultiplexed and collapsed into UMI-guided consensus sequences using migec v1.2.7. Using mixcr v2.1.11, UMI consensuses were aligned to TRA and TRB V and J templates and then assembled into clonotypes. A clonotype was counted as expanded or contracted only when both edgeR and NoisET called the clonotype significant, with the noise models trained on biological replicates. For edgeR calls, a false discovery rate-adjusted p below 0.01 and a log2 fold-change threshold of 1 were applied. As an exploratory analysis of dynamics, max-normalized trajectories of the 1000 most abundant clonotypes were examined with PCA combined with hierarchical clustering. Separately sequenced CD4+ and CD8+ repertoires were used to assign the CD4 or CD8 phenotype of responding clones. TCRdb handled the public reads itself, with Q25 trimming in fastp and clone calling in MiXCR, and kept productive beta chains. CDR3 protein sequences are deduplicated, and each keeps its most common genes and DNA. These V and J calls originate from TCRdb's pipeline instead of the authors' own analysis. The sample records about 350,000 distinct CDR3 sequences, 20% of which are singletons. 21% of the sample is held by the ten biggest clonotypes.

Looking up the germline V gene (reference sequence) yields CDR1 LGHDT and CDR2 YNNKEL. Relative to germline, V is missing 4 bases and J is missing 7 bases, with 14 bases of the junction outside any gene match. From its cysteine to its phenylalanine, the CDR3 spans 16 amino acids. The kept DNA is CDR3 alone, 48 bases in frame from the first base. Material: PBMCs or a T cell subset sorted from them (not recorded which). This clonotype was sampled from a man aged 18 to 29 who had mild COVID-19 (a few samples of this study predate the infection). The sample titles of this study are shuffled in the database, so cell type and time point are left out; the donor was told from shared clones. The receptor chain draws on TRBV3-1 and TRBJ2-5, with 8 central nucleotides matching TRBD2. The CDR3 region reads CASSPVMAGGGATQYF. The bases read TGTGCCAGCAGCCCCGTAATGGCGGGGGGAGGGGCGACCCAGTACTTC.